One and the same sample provided the 12 T cell receptor beta chains below, sequenced in a study of T cells after yellow fever vaccination. MiXCR, applied by TCRdb to the 5' RACE reads, yields one record per CDR3 protein. Of 250,000 to 400,000 distinct CDR3 sequences in the sample, around 4.3% are singletons; the top ten hold less than 20%. This sample comprised PBMCs, obtained 15 days after the yellow fever booster vaccination. The origin of the receptors is a man aged 18 to 29 who received the YFV17D yellow fever vaccine.

This chain joins TRBV12-3 or TRBV12-4 and TRBJ2-1, with 12 bases that match TRBD1. Trimming cost V 5 bases and J 6 bases; bases outside gene matches: 8. The CDR3 runs to 16 residues. The CDR3: CASSGGGQGAGNEQFF. For the CDR3, the DNA is TGTGCCAGCAGTGGGGGGGGACAGGGGGCCGGCAATGAGCAGTTCTTC.

This clonotype was detected ten times or more. This chain links TRBV6-5 with TRBJ1-6; D not resolved. The CDR3 loop spans 12 amino acids. Germline CDR1 MNHEY, CDR2 SVGAGI. With 6 bases removed from V and 14 bases from J, the gap between germline ends came to 14 bases. The CDR3 DNA follows: TGTGCCAGCAGCTACAGTGGGAGCACCCTCCACTTT. Protein: CASSYSGSTLHF.

This clonotype was detected ten times or more. The chain recombines TRBV12-3 or TRBV12-4 with TRBJ1-1, with D possibly being TRBD1 (6 bases). Trimming removed 2 bases from V and 6 bases from J, with 10 bases in between. CDR3 size: 13 residues. This CDR3 is CASSLQGRAEAFF. The DNA for the CDR3 is TGTGCCAGCAGTTTACAGGGGCGGGCTGAAGCTTTCTTT.

In its sample, this clonotype was seen many times. The chain employs TRBV27 and TRBJ2-1; a possible D gene is TRBD2 (6 bases). This CDR3 is 16 amino acids long. The germline CDR1 and CDR2 sequences are MNHEY and SMNVEV (reference sequence). Trimming stripped 2 bases from V and 0 bases from J, with 11 bases between. CDR3 sequence (DNA): TGTGCCAGCAGTTTAGGGACTCAAGGCTCCTACAATGAGCAGTTCTTC. Its protein is CASSLGTQGSYNEQFF.

This clonotype was detected ten times or more. The V and J genes are TRBV19 and TRBJ2-1; D uncertain. Germline V lookup: CDR1 LNHDA, CDR2 SQIVND (reference sequence). There are 16 residues in the CDR3. V lost 3 bases and J 0 bases, leaving 12 bases between the germline ends. The CDR3 coding sequence is TGTGCCAGTAGTATTTTCCAGGTCGGCTCCTACAATGAGCAGTTCTTC. It is translated as CASSIFQVGSYNEQFF. The full variable domain, rest sourced from reference TRBV19 and TRBJ2-1, is DGGITQSPKYLFRKEGQNVTLSCEQNLNHDAMYWYRQDPGQGLRLIYYSQIVNDFQKGDIAEGYSVSREKKESFPLTVTSAQKNPTAFYLCASSIFQVGSYNEQFFGPGTRLTVL.

This clonotype has ten or more counts. The chain employs TRBV6-4 and TRBJ2-7, with 8 bases lining up with TRBD1. CDR1 and CDR2 (germline): MRHNA, SNTAGT. J gave up 6 bases and V 9 bases, and 13 bases lay outside the gene matches. The CDR3 is made up of 14 amino acids. CDR3 nucleotide sequence: TGTGCCAGTCCTTCCCCCGGGACAGGCGGCGAGCAGTACTTC. Its protein is CASPSPGTGGEQYF.

This clonotype was counted a few times. The V gene is TRBV20-1, the J gene TRBJ2-1, with 15 bases fitting TRBD2. The CDR3 loop spans 16 amino acids. The germline V gene encodes CDR1 DFQATT and CDR2 SNEGSKA (reference sequence). V shed 3 bases and J 8 bases; nucleotides not matched to a gene: 8. The CDR3 spells CSARPRGLAGGHEQFF. Written as DNA, the CDR3 is TGCAGTGCTAGGCCCCGAGGACTAGCGGGGGGGCATGAGCAGTTCTTC.

This CDR3 reads CASSQRGSGTSYNEQFF. CDR3 DNA sequence: TGTGCCAGCAGCCAACGGGGTAGCGGGACCTCCTACAATGAGCAGTTCTTC. This chain links TRBV3-1 with TRBJ2-1, with TRBD2 matching 8 bases. Unmatched junction bases numbered 6, after V lost 2 bases and J lost 0 bases. This CDR3 comprises 17 residues. Germline V CDR1 and CDR2: LGHDT, YNNKEL (reference sequence).

This clonotype was seen more than once but under ten times. V gene TRBV7-2 combines with J gene TRBJ2-2, with D perhaps given as TRBD1 or TRBD2 (5 bases each). Germline CDR1 reads SGHTA; CDR2 reads FQGNSA. The length of the CDR3 is 15 residues. Deletions cut 1 base from V and 4 bases from J, with 10 bases between. CDR3 in DNA: TGTGCCAGCAGCTTAGAGACGAGGGGCACCGGGGAGCTGTTTTTT. Its translation: CASSLETRGTGELFF.

The chain couples TRBV5-4 to TRBJ2-5; D is unresolved. Trimming shortened V by 3 bases and J by 7 bases, and 19 bases separated the two germline ends. The CDR3 is 15 residues long. Germline V lookup: CDR1 SGHNT, CDR2 YYREEE (reference sequence). This CDR3 reads CASSSLNSQVWTQYF. The CDR3 DNA follows: TGTGCCAGCAGCTCTCTGAATAGCCAGGTCTGGACCCAGTACTTC.

This clonotype was recorded at least ten times. An end of the junction differs from the germline gene, which may be a read error. This chain connects TRBV29-1 to TRBJ2-3, with D unresolved. The germline CDR1 and CDR2 sequences are SQVTM and ANQGSEA. The CDR3 runs to 13 residues. For the CDR3, the DNA is TGCAGCGTCTTCGCCCCTAGTAGAGATAAGCAGTATTTT. This codes for CSVFAPSRDKQYF.

CDR3 in amino acids: CASSFWDGSYEQYF. CDR3 DNA: TGTGCCAGCAGCTTTTGGGACGGCTCCTACGAGCAGTACTTC. The chain uses TRBV7-2 and TRBJ2-7; D is tentatively TRBD1 or TRBD2 (5 bases each). The germline CDR1 and CDR2 sequences are SGHTA and FQGNSA. Trimming shortened V by 3 bases and J by 0 bases, and 9 bases separated the two germline ends. This CDR3 contains 14 residues.